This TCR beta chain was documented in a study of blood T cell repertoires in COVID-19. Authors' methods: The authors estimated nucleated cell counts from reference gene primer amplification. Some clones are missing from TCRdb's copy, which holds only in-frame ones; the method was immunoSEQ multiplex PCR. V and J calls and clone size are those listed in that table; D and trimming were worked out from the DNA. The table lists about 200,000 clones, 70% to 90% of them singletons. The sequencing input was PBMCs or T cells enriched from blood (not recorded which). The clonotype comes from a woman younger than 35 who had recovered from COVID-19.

CDR3 protein: CASSPTGVSSGANVLTF. In nucleotides, the CDR3 is TGTGCCAGCAGTCCGACAGGGGTTAGCTCTGGGGCCAACGTCCTGACTTTC. The chain uses TRBV27 and TRBJ2-6; 8 nucleotides line up with TRBD1. CDR1 is MNHEY and CDR2 is SMNVEV in the germline V gene (reference sequence). V was clipped by 5 bases and J by 0 bases; unmatched bases: 6. The CDR3 spans 17 residues.